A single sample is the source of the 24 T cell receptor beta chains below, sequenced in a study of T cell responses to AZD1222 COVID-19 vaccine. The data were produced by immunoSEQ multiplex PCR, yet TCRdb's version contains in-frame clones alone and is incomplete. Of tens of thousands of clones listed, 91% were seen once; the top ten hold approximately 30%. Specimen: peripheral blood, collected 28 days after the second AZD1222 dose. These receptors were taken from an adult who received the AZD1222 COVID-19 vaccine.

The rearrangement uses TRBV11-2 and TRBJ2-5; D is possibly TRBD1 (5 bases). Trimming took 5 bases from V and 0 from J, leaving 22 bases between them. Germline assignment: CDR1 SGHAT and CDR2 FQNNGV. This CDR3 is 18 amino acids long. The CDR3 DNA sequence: TGTGCCAGCAGCCTTGCTGGTGGACACTTCTCTAACCAAGAGACCCAGTACTTC. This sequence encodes CASSLAGGHFSNQETQYF.

The CDR3 DNA sequence: TGTGCCAGCAGTTACGGGGTCAAGGGCTATGGCTACACCTTC. This translates into CASSYGVKGYGYTF. The chain couples TRBV6-5 to TRBJ1-2, with no clear D. CDR1 and CDR2 from the germline V gene are MNHEY and SVGAGI. V was pared by 2 bases and J by 4 bases, with 11 bases between. CDR3 length: 14 residues.

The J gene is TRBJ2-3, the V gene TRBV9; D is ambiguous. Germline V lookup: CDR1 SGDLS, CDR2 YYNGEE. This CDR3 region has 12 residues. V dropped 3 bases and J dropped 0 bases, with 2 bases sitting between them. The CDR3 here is CASSESTDTQYF. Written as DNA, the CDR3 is TGTGCCAGCAGCGAAAGCACAGATACGCAGTATTTT.

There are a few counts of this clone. This CDR3 is CASSRTSGRNEQFF. The CDR3 DNA is TGTGCCAGCAGCCGGACTAGCGGGAGGAATGAGCAGTTCTTC. V gene TRBV28 combines with J gene TRBJ2-1; 14 bases agree with TRBD2. V lost 6 bases to trimming and J lost 7 bases; unmatched junction nucleotides: 2. This CDR3 contains 14 residues. Germline loops: CDR1 MDHEN, CDR2 SYDVKM. The full variable domain, rest sourced from reference TRBV28 and TRBJ2-1, is DVKVTQSSRYLVKRTGEKVFLECVQDMDHENMFWYRQDPGLGLRLIYFSYDVKMKEKGDIPEGYSVSREKKERFSLILESASTNQTSMYLCASSRTSGRNEQFFGPGTRLTVL.

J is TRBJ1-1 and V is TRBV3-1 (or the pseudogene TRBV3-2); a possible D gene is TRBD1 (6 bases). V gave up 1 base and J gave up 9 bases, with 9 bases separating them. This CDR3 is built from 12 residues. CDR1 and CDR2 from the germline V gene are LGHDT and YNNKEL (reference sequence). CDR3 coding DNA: TGTGCCAGCAGCCAAGGAGGGGGGAAAGCTTTCTTT. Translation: CASSQGGGKAFF.

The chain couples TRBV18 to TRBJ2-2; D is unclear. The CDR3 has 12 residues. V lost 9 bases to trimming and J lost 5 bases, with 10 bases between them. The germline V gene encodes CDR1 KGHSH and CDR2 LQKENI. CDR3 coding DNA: TGTGCCAGTCGCCATGAAACCGGGGAGCTGTTTTTT. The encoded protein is CASRHETGELFF.

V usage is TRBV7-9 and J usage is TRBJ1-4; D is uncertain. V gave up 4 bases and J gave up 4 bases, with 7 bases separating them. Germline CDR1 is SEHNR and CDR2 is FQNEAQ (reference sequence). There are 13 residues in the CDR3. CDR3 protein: CASSSSGNEKLFF. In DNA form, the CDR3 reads TGTGCCAGCAGCTCCTCGGGTAATGAAAAACTGTTTTTT.

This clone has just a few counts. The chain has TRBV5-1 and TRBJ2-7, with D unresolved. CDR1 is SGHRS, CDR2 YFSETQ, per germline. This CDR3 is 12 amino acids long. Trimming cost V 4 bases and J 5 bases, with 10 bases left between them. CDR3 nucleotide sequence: TGCGCCAGCAGCCGAGACTCGGACGAGCAGTACTTC. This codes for CASSRDSDEQYF.

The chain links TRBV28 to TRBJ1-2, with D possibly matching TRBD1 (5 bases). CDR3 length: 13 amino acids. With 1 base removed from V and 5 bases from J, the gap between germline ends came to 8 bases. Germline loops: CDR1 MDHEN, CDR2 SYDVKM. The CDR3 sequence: CASSLSPGYGYTF. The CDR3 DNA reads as TGTGCCAGCAGTTTATCCCCAGGGTATGGCTACACCTTC.

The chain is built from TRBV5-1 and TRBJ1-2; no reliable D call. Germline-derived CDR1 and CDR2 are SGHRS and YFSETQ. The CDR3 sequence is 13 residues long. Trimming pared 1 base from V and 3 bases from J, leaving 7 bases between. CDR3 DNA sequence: TGCGCCAGCAGCTTGACAGACTACTATGGCTACACCTTC. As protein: CASSLTDYYGYTF.

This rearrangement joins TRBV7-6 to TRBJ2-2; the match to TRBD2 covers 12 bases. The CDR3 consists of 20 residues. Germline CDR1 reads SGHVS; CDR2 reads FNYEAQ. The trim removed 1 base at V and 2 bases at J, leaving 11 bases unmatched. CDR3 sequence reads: CASSLVFQSSGRANTGELFF. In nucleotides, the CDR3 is TGTGCCAGCAGCTTAGTTTTCCAGTCTAGCGGGAGGGCTAACACCGGGGAGCTGTTTTTT.

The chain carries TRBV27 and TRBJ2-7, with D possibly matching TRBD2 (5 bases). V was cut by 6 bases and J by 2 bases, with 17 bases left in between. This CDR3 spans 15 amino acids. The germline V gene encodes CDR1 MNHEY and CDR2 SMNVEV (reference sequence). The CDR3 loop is CASRASAGGTYEQYF. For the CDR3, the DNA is TGTGCCAGCAGGGCCTCGGCGGGCGGTACCTACGAGCAGTACTTC.

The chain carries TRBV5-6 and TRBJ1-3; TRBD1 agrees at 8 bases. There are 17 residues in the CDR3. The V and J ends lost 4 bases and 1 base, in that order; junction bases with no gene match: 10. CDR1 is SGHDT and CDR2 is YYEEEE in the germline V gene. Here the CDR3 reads CASSIGTGPLSGNTIYF. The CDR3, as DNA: TGTGCCAGCAGCATAGGGACAGGCCCATTGTCTGGAAACACCATATATTTT.

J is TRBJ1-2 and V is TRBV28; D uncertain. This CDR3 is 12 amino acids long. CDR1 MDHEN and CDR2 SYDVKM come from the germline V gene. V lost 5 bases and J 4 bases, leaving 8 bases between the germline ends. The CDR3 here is CASSLGLYGYTF. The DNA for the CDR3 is TGTGCCAGCAGTCTTGGGCTCTATGGCTACACCTTC.

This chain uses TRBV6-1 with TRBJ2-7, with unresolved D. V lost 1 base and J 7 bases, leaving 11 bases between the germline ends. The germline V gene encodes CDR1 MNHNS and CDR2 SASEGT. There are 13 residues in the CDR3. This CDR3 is CASSEVRTREQYF. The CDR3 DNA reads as TGTGCCAGCAGTGAAGTAAGAACCAGAGAGCAGTACTTC.

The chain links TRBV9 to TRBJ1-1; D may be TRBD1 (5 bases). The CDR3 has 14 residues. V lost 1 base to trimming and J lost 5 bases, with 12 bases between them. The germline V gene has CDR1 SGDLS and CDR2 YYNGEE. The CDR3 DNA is TGTGCCAGCAGCGTATTGGGGGATAGGACTGAAGCTTTCTTT. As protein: CASSVLGDRTEAFF.

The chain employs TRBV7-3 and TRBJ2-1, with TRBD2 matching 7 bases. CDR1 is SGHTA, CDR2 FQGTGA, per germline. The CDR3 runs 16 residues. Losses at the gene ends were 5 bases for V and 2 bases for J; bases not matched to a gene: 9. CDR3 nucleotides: TGTGCCAGCAGCATGCGAGCGGGATCAACCTACAATGAGCAGTTCTTC. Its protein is CASSMRAGSTYNEQFF.

The CDR3 DNA is TGTGCCAGCACCGGAGGGACGGACGCGAACACCGGGGAGCTGTTTTTT. Its protein is CASTGGTDANTGELFF. The chain has TRBV27 and TRBJ2-2; maybe TRBD2 (6 bases). Germline CDR1 reads MNHEY; CDR2 reads SMNVEV (reference sequence). This CDR3 is built from 16 residues. Trimming removed 7 bases from V and 0 bases from J, with 15 bases in between.

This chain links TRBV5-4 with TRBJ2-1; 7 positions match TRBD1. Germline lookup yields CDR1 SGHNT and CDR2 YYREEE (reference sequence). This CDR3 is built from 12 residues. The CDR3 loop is CVGTDSYNEQFF. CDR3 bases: TGTGTCGGGACAGACTCCTACAATGAGCAGTTCTTC. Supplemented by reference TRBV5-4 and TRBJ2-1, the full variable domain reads ETGVTQSPTHLIKTRGQQVTLRCSSQSGHNTVSWYQQALGQGPQFIFQYYREEENGRGNFPPRFSGLQFPNYSSELNVNALELDDSALYLCVGTDSYNEQFFGPGTRLTVL.

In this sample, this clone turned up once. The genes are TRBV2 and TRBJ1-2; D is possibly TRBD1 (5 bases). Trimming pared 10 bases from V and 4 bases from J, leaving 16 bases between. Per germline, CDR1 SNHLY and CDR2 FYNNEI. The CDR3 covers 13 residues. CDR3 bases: TGTGCCATCAGCGCCGGGGGATCCTATGGCTACACCTTC. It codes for CAISAGGSYGYTF.

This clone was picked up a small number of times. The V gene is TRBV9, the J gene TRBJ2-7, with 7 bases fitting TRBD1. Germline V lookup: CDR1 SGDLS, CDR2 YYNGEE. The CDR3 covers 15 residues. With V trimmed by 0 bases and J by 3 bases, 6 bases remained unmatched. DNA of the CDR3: TGTGCCAGCAGCGTAGACTATAGACAGGGCTACGAGCAGTACTTC. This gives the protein CASSVDYRQGYEQYF. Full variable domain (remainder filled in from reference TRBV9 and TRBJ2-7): DSGVTQTPKHLITATGQRVTLRCSPRSGDLSVYWYQQSLDQGLQFLIQYYNGEERAKGNILERFSAQQFPDLHSELNLSSLELGDSALYFCASSVDYRQGYEQYFGPGTRLTVT.

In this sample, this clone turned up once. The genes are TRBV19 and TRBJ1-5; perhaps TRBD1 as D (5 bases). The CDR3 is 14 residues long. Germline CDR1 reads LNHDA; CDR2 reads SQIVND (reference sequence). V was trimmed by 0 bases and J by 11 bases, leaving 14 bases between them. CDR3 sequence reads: CASSIERGSGTQHF. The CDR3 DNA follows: TGTGCCAGTAGTATAGAACGGGGCTCTGGGACCCAGCATTTT.

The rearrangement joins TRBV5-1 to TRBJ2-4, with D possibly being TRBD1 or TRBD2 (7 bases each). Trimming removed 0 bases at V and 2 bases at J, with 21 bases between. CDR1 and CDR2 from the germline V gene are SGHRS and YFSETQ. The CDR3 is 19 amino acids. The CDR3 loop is CASSLEGGGPAGSKNIQYF. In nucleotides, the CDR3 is TGCGCCAGCAGCTTGGAAGGGGGCGGGCCAGCGGGGTCCAAAAACATTCAGTACTTC.

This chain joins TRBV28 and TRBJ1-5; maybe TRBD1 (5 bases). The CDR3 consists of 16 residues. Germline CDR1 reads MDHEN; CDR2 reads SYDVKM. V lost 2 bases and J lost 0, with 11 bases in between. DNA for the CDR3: TGTGCCAGCAGTTTACGGGGGTTAGATAGCAATCAGCCCCAGCATTTT. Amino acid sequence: CASSLRGLDSNQPQHF.